The 16 T cell receptor beta chains below all came from one sample that was sequenced in a study of T-cell memory formation after mild COVID-19. TCRdb processed the 5' RACE reads anew with MiXCR; each CDR3 protein has one entry. The sample holds approximately 270,000 distinct CDR3 sequences; about 16% are singletons and the top ten take roughly 20%. Sequencing was carried out using PBMCs or a T cell subset sorted from them (not recorded which). The receptors shown here come from a man aged 18 to 30 who had mild COVID-19 (a few samples of this study predate the infection). Cell type and time point are not known.

This clonotype was seen more than once but under ten times. The chain employs TRBV6-6 and TRBJ1-1; D is uncertain. The CDR3 is 13 amino acids. V was trimmed by 2 bases and J by 0 bases, leaving 4 bases between them. The germline V gene encodes CDR1 MNHNY and CDR2 SVGAGI (reference sequence). The CDR3 reads CASSYRMNTEAFF. In DNA, the CDR3 is TGTGCCAGCAGTTACAGAATGAACACTGAAGCTTTCTTT.

The chain has TRBV7-9 and TRBJ1-5; D is unresolved. The germline gives CDR1 SEHNR, CDR2 FQNEAQ (reference sequence). This CDR3 has 14 residues. V lost 4 bases and J lost 1, with 8 bases in between. The CDR3 DNA sequence: TGTGCCAGCAGCTGGATGGGGAGCAATCAGCCCCAGCATTTT. Amino acids: CASSWMGSNQPQHF.

This chain joins TRBV29-1 and TRBJ2-2; D call uncertain. CDR3 size: 12 residues. V dropped 6 bases and J dropped 0 bases, with 5 bases sitting between them. Germline CDR1 is SQVTM and CDR2 is ANQGSEA. In DNA form, the CDR3 reads TGCAGCGTGATGGCGAACACCGGGGAGCTGTTTTTT. The encoded protein is CSVMANTGELFF.

V is TRBV12-3 or TRBV12-4 and J is TRBJ1-5; tentative D call: TRBD1 (6 bases). The CDR3 loop spans 16 amino acids. Trimming pared 6 bases from V and 5 bases from J, leaving 20 bases between. In DNA, the CDR3 is TGTGCCAGCAGAAAGACGACAGGTTCACCGGATCAGCCCCAGCATTTT. This codes for CASRKTTGSPDQPQHF.

In its sample, this clonotype was seen a few times. This sequence joins TRBV29-1 and TRBJ2-1, with D uncertain. The CDR3 runs to 13 residues. Trimming cost V 7 bases and J 0 bases, with 10 bases left between them. Germline CDR1 and CDR2: SQVTM and ANQGSEA. This CDR3 is CSGGSSSYNEQFF. CDR3 DNA: TGCAGCGGTGGATCCAGCTCCTACAATGAGCAGTTCTTC.

The chain has TRBV27 and TRBJ2-1; 11 nucleotides align to TRBD2. The CDR3 loop spans 15 amino acids. Looked up from germline, CDR1 is MNHEY and CDR2 is SMNVEV (reference sequence). Trimming removed 0 bases from V and 7 bases from J; junction bases left unmatched: 2. CDR3 DNA sequence: TGTGCCAGCAGTTTATCTAGCGGGGGGGCTAATGAGCAGTTCTTC. Amino acids: CASSLSSGGANEQFF.

In its sample, this clonotype was seen once. The chain has TRBV12-3 or TRBV12-4 and TRBJ1-6, with 7 bases that match TRBD1. CDR3 size: 15 residues. Unmatched junction bases numbered 3, after V lost 5 bases and J lost 2 bases. Here the CDR3 reads CASSIDRAYNSPLHF. DNA of the CDR3: TGTGCCAGCAGTATAGACAGGGCCTATAATTCACCCCTCCACTTT.

The J gene is TRBJ2-3, the V gene TRBV4-3, with a weak D call TRBD2 (6 bases). V lost 4 bases and J lost 7, with 12 bases in between. The CDR3 has 13 residues. CDR1 LGHNA and CDR2 YSLEER come from the germline V gene. The CDR3 DNA is TGCGCCAGCAGCCCCGAGGAGGGGAATACGCAGTATTTT. It codes for CASSPEEGNTQYF.

This chain connects TRBV7-9 to TRBJ2-6; D is perhaps TRBD1 or TRBD2 (5 bases each). Deletions cut 3 bases from V and 4 bases from J, with 16 bases between. There are 17 residues in the CDR3. The germline CDR1 and CDR2 sequences are SEHNR and FQNEAQ (reference sequence). CDR3 nucleotides: TGTGCCAGCAGCTTGGGATACGGGGCGGACGGGGCCAACGTCCTGACTTTC. It specifies CASSLGYGADGANVLTF.

V usage is TRBV6-5 and J usage is TRBJ2-2; D might be TRBD1 (6 bases). V lost 6 bases, J lost 4 bases, and 12 bases lay in between. The germline CDR1 and CDR2 sequences are MNHEY and SVGAGI. The CDR3 is 14 residues long. The CDR3 DNA is TGTGCCAGCAGGAAGGGGGTTGCCACCGGGGAGCTGTTTTTT. This encodes CASRKGVATGELFF.

V gene TRBV3-1 combines with J gene TRBJ2-5, with D uncertain. The CDR3 is made up of 14 amino acids. CDR1 LGHDT and CDR2 YNNKEL come from the germline V gene (reference sequence). Trimming left V 3 bases short and J 1 base short, with 9 bases between. CDR3 sequence (DNA): TGTGCCAGCAGCCACTCCGAAGCCCAAGAGACCCAGTACTTC. The encoded protein is CASSHSEAQETQYF.

In this sample, this clonotype turned up a few times. CDR3 protein: CASSLDPVGTQYF. For the CDR3, the DNA is TGTGCCAGCAGCTTAGATCCGGTAGGGACCCAGTACTTC. The chain joins TRBV11-2 to TRBJ2-5; D unclear. This CDR3 contains 13 residues. CDR1 and CDR2 (germline): SGHAT, FQNNGV. Trimming removed 0 bases at V and 7 bases at J, with 9 bases between.

This clonotype was seen more than once but under ten times. At one end, the junction sequence differs from germline, possibly due to a read error. The CDR3 loop reads CASSLGTDRTTDTQYF. For the CDR3, the DNA is TGTGCTAGCAGCTTAGGGACAGACCGTACCACAGATACGCAGTATTTT. The rearrangement links TRBV7-7 to TRBJ2-3; 7 nucleotides line up with TRBD1. The germline V gene encodes CDR1 SSHAT and CDR2 FNYEAQ (reference sequence). This CDR3 has 16 residues.

V usage is TRBV7-9 and J usage is TRBJ1-2; D may be TRBD1 (6 bases). The germline V gene has CDR1 SEHNR and CDR2 FQNEAQ (reference sequence). V was pared by 5 bases and J by 0 bases, with 16 bases between. The CDR3 length is 16 residues. The CDR3 sequence: CASSLPLDRTNYGYTF. The CDR3, as DNA: TGTGCCAGCAGCCTTCCCCTCGACAGGACTAACTATGGCTACACCTTC.

This clonotype has only a few counts. CDR3 in DNA: TGTGCCAGCAGTTATGCTGCGGATGCCGGGGAGCTGTTTTTT. The encoded protein is CASSYAADAGELFF. The V and J genes are TRBV6-5 and TRBJ2-2, with no clear D. With 3 bases removed from V and 6 bases from J, the gap between germline ends came to 11 bases. CDR1 and CDR2 from the germline V gene are MNHEY and SVGAGI. The CDR3 is made up of 14 amino acids.

CDR3 sequence reads: CASSPGQGVFQPQHF. The CDR3 coding sequence is TGTGCCAGCAGTCCGGGACAGGGTGTCTTTCAGCCCCAGCATTTT. This rearrangement joins TRBV27 to TRBJ1-5; 9 bases agree with TRBD1. This CDR3 spans 15 amino acids. The V gene's germline CDR1 is MNHEY and CDR2 SMNVEV (reference sequence). Trimming took 5 bases from V and 6 from J; bases not matched to a gene: 8.